Shown below are 2 T cell receptor beta chains from a single sample sequenced in a study of long-term antiretroviral therapy in people with HIV. The libraries were made with immunoSEQ v3.0 at survey level. Clones were sequenced by immunoSEQ multiplex PCR, and TCRdb holds only the in-frame ones, with some missing. The profile shows approximately 29,000 clones, 70% to 90% of them singletons. The source material was unsorted PBMCs, sampled 0.5 years after starting antiretroviral therapy. Source of these receptors: a woman aged 18-29 years with HIV.

The chain carries TRBV6-1 and TRBJ1-1; D unresolved. CDR1 is MNHNS and CDR2 is SASEGT in the germline V gene. Trimming took off 8 bases at V and 4 bases at J, with 14 bases between the two ends. The length of the CDR3 is 13 residues. Written as DNA, the CDR3 is TGTGCCAGCGAGGGCTTGGTGGGCACTGAAGCTTTCTTT. Residues: CASEGLVGTEAFF.

This clone was seen just once. The J gene is TRBJ2-1, the V gene TRBV6-4; no clear D gene. Germline V lookup: CDR1 MRHNA, CDR2 SNTAGT. The CDR3 extends over 15 amino acids. The V gene lost 0 bases and the J gene lost 0 bases, with 6 bases spanning the gap. The CDR3 bases are TGTGCCAGCAGTGACTCTGGCGCCTCCTACAATGAGCAGTTCTTC. The encoded protein is CASSDSGASYNEQFF.